These 16 T cell receptor beta chains were all obtained from the same sample, sequenced in a study of T cell changes during pregnancy in multiple sclerosis. Profiled with immunoSEQ multiplex PCR; TCRdb holds only in-frame clones, not every one. This sample has approximately 70,000 clones, with just under 95% found just once. The sample here was peripheral blood, taken in the second trimester of pregnancy. All receptors come from a female donor with multiple sclerosis, enrolled in a pregnancy study.

The gene calls are TRBV19 and TRBJ2-7; 11 bases match TRBD2. The length of the CDR3 is 20 residues. J was trimmed by 4 bases and V by 3 bases; bases with no gene match: 20. Germline V gene lookup returns CDR1 LNHDA and CDR2 SQIVND (reference sequence). The CDR3, as DNA: TGTGCCAGTAGTATGGGATGGTCGTCTACTAGCGGGAGAAGAAGTTACGAGCAGTACTTC. This sequence encodes CASSMGWSSTSGRRSYEQYF.

This chain connects TRBV5-1 to TRBJ2-2, with TRBD2 matching 7 bases. This CDR3 spans 13 amino acids. With 6 bases clipped from V and 7 bases from J, the junction kept 6 bases outside the gene matches. CDR1 and CDR2 from the germline V gene are SGHRS and YFSETQ. The CDR3 protein is CASTSGEVGELFF. The CDR3 region has the DNA TGCGCCAGCACCAGCGGGGAGGTCGGGGAGCTGTTTTTT.

The rearrangement links TRBV4-2 to TRBJ2-2; no definite D call. This CDR3 has 15 amino acids. The germline V gene encodes CDR1 LGHNA and CDR2 YNFKEQ. V lost 1 base and J 2 bases, leaving 8 bases between the germline ends. The CDR3 loop reads CASSQAGGNTGELFF. The CDR3 coding sequence is TGTGCCAGCAGCCAAGCTGGCGGTAACACCGGGGAGCTGTTTTTT.

The chain combines TRBV5-1 with TRBJ1-2; the match to TRBD1 covers 7 bases. Germline CDR1 and CDR2: SGHRS and YFSETQ. With 0 bases clipped from V and 4 bases from J, the junction kept 9 bases outside the gene matches. There are 16 residues in the CDR3. CDR3 nucleotides: TGCGCCAGCAGCTTGGAGGGCACCGGGACAGCCTATGGCTACACCTTC. This codes for CASSLEGTGTAYGYTF.

The chain recombines TRBV12-2 with TRBJ2-2; the table gives TRBD2 as D, unverified against the DNA. TRBV12-2 is labeled a pseudogene. CDR3 length equals 19 residues. CDR3 nucleotide sequence: TGTGCAAGACCACGGCAACCCAGGACTAGCGGGACGAACACCGGGGAGCTGTTTTTT. Translated, it gives CARPRQPRTSGTNTGELFF.

This chain uses TRBV2 with TRBJ1-6, with a tentative D call TRBD1 (6 bases). CDR1 is SNHLY and CDR2 is FYNNEI in the germline V gene. The CDR3 extends over 12 amino acids. The V and J ends lost 6 bases and 8 bases respectively, with 8 bases between them. The CDR3 spells CASRDSYSPLHF. CDR3 nucleotides: TGTGCCAGCAGGGACAGCTATTCACCCCTCCACTTT.

There are a few counts of this clone. This chain links TRBV28 with TRBJ1-3; D is undetermined. CDR3 length: 14 residues. V dropped 3 bases and J dropped 4 bases, with 10 bases sitting between them. Germline CDR1 MDHEN, CDR2 SYDVKM. The CDR3 reads CASSFRGAGNTIYF. DNA of the CDR3: TGTGCCAGCAGTTTCCGGGGTGCGGGAAACACCATATATTTT. Full variable domain (missing parts from reference TRBV28 and TRBJ1-3): DVKVTQSSRYLVKRTGEKVFLECVQDMDHENMFWYRQDPGLGLRLIYFSYDVKMKEKGDIPEGYSVSREKKERFSLILESASTNQTSMYLCASSFRGAGNTIYFGEGSWLTVV.

The chain uses TRBV4-3 and TRBJ2-5; 11 nucleotides line up with TRBD2. The length of the CDR3 is 17 residues. Germline CDR1 and CDR2: LGHNA and YSLEER. After removal of 1 base from V and 1 base from J, the junction contained 5 bases not matched to a gene. CDR3 loop: CASSQGLAGGIQETQYF. CDR3 nucleotide sequence: TGCGCCAGCAGCCAAGGGCTAGCGGGGGGTATCCAAGAGACCCAGTACTTC.

The chain employs TRBV4-2 and TRBJ2-3; 9 positions agree with TRBD2. Trimming cost V 0 bases and J 2 bases; bases outside gene matches: 6. CDR3 size: 17 residues. Looked up from germline, CDR1 is LGHNA and CDR2 is YNFKEQ. The CDR3 region has the DNA TGTGCCAGCAGCCAAGATGCGACTAGCGGCTACACAGATACGCAGTATTTT. This translates into CASSQDATSGYTDTQYF.

The chain couples TRBV29-1 to TRBJ1-5; 8 positions match TRBD1. Trimming removed 4 bases from V and 4 bases from J; junction bases left unmatched: 3. The germline V gene encodes CDR1 SQVTM and CDR2 ANQGSEA. This CDR3 is 13 amino acids long. DNA of the CDR3: TGCAGCGTTGGTACAGGGGGGAATCAGCCCCAGCATTTT. Protein: CSVGTGGNQPQHF.

The rearrangement joins TRBV29-1 to TRBJ2-1; 7 nucleotides agree with TRBD1. V shed 7 bases and J 5 bases; nucleotides not matched to a gene: 8. There are 13 residues in the CDR3. Looked up from germline, CDR1 is SQVTM and CDR2 is ANQGSEA. The chain's CDR3 is CSGTRDSDNEQFF. The CDR3 DNA reads TGCAGCGGTACCCGGGACAGCGACAATGAGCAGTTCTTC.

The J gene is TRBJ2-5, the V gene TRBV18; 10 nucleotides match TRBD2. This CDR3 has 16 residues. The germline V gene has CDR1 KGHSH and CDR2 LQKENI. V gave up 2 bases and J gave up 4 bases; unmatched junction bases: 7. This CDR3 is CASSPMVAGGRETQYF. The CDR3 DNA reads as TGTGCCAGCTCACCAATGGTAGCGGGGGGACGAGAGACCCAGTACTTC.

The rearrangement uses TRBV6-5 and TRBJ2-7, with D unclear. Trimming shortened V by 5 bases and J by 1 base, and 9 bases separated the two germline ends. The CDR3 totals 13 residues. Per the germline V gene, CDR1 is MNHEY and CDR2 is SVGAGI. The CDR3 sequence is CASSPFRSYEQYF. Here the CDR3 DNA reads TGTGCCAGCAGTCCCTTCCGGTCCTACGAGCAGTACTTC.

Points on this clone: At one boundary the junction diverges from the germline segment, which might be a read error. V gene TRBV4-3 combines with J gene TRBJ2-7, with 7 bases identical to TRBD1. CDR1 and CDR2 from the germline V gene are LGHNA and YSLEER. The length of the CDR3 is 14 residues. CDR3 nucleotides: TGCGCCAGCAGTCAAGACAGGGATTCATACGAGCAGTACTTC. It translates to CASSQDRDSYEQYF.

The chain uses TRBV30 and TRBJ2-2, with D perhaps TRBD1 (6 bases). V lost 5 bases and J 0 bases, leaving 13 bases between the germline ends. The CDR3 spans 15 residues. The V gene's germline CDR1 is GTSNPN and CDR2 SVGIG (reference sequence). The CDR3 spells CAWDPGASNTGELFF. In DNA form, the CDR3 reads TGTGCCTGGGATCCAGGGGCGTCGAACACCGGGGAGCTGTTTTTT.

The chain recombines TRBV7-2 with TRBJ1-1, with 9 bases fitting TRBD1. V shed 5 bases and J 4 bases; nucleotides not matched to a gene: 5. This CDR3 spans 14 amino acids. Germline V gene lookup returns CDR1 SGHTA and CDR2 FQGNSA. CDR3 residues: CASSTPDRGTEAFF. Here the CDR3 DNA reads TGTGCCAGCAGCACTCCGGACAGGGGCACTGAAGCTTTCTTT.